This passage covers 3 T cell receptor beta chains from one sample sequenced in a study of a mutant IDH1 vaccine in newly diagnosed glioma. No antigens are known for them. Sequenced by immunoSEQ multiplex PCR; TCRdb stores in-frame clones only, minus some. The repertoire consists of around 130,000 clones, with around 80% occurring once and the leading ten covering under 5.5%. Documented time point: week 11, during vaccination. Doses comprised 300 ug of mutant IDH1 20-mer peptide each, plus topical imiquimod. The sample consisted of PBMCs, taken from a glioma patient whose treatment included an IDH1 peptide vaccine. Receptors originate from a middle-aged man with glioma.

This clone was picked up a small number of times. V and J are TRBV2 and TRBJ2-2, with a weak D call TRBD2 (5 bases). The V and J ends lost 7 bases and 0 bases respectively, with 9 bases between them. The CDR3 has 14 residues. Per the germline V gene, CDR1 is SNHLY and CDR2 is FYNNEI. CDR3 sequence reads: CASKRDSNTGELFF. Here the CDR3 DNA reads TGTGCCAGCAAACGGGATTCGAACACCGGGGAGCTGTTTTTT.

V and J are TRBV2 and TRBJ2-7; D unclear. The germline V gene has CDR1 SNHLY and CDR2 FYNNEI. This CDR3 has 13 residues. Trimming stripped 3 bases from V and 3 bases from J, with 9 bases between. The CDR3 sequence is CASSDSRHYEQYF. CDR3 coding DNA: TGTGCCAGCAGTGATAGCCGACACTACGAGCAGTACTTC.

The chain carries TRBV28 and TRBJ1-2; D is unclear. Germline V gene sequence: CDR1 MDHEN, CDR2 SYDVKM. The CDR3 has 14 amino acids. V lost 7 bases and J lost 8, with 20 bases in between. The CDR3 DNA is TGTGCCAGCATCGGTGGTACAGACGGCTGGGGCTACACCTTC. Translated, it gives CASIGGTDGWGYTF.